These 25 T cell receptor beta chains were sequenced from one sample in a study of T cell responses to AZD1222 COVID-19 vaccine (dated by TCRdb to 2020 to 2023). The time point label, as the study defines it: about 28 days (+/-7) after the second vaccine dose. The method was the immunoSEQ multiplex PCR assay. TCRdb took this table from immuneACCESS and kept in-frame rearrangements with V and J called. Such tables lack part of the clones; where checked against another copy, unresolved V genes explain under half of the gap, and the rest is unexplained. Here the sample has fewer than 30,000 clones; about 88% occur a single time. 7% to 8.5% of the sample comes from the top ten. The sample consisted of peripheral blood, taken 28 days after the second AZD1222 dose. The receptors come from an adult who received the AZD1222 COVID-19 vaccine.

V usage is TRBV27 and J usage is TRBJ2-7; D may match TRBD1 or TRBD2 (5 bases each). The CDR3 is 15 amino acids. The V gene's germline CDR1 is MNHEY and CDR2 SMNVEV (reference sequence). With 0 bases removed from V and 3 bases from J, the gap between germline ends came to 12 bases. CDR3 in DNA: TGTGCCAGCAGTTTATCTGGGACGGAACACTACGAGCAGTACTTC. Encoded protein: CASSLSGTEHYEQYF.

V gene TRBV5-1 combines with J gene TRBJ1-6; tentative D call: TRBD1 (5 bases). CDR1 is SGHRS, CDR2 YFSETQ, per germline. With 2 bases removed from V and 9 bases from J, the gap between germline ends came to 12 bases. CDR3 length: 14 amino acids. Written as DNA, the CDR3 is TGCGCCAGCAGCTTAGGAGGGGAGAGTTCACCCCTCCACTTT. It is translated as CASSLGGESSPLHF.

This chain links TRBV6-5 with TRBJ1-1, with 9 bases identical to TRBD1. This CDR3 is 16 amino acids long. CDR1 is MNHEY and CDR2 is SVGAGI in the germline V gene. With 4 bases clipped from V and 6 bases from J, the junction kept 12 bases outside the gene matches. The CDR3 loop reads CASSSRATGGIPEAFF. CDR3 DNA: TGTGCCAGCAGTTCTCGAGCGACAGGGGGAATTCCTGAAGCTTTCTTT.

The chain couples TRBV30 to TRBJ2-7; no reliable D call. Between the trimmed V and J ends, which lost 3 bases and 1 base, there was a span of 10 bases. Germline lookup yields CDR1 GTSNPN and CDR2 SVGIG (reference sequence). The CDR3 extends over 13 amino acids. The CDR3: CAWSVGSSYEQYF. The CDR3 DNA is TGTGCCTGGAGCGTGGGCAGTTCCTACGAGCAGTACTTC.

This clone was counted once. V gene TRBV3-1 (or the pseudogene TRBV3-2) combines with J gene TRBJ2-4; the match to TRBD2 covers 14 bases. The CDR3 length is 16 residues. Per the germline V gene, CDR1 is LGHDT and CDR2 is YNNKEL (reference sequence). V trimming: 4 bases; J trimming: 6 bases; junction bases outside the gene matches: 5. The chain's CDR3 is CASSPGLAGGGNIQYF. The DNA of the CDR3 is TGTGCCAGCAGCCCCGGACTAGCGGGGGGCGGAAACATTCAGTACTTC.

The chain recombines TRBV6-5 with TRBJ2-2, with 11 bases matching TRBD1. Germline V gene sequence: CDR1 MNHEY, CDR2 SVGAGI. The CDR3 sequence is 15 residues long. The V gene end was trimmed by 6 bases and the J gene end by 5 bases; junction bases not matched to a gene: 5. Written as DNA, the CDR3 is TGTGCCAGCAGATCGGGACAGGGGGTGACCGGGGAGCTGTTTTTT. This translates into CASRSGQGVTGELFF.

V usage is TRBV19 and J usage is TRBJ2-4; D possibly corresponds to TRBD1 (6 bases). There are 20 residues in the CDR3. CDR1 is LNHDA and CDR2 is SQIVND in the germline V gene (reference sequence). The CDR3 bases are TGTGCACACATGAGCCCCCAATATTGGGAACAGGGAATAGCCAAAAACATTCAGTACTTC. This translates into CAHMSPQYWEQGIAKNIQYF.

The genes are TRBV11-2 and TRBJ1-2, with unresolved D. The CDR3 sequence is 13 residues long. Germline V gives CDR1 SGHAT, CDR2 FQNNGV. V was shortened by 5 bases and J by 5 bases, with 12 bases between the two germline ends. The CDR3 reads CASSLGRRYGYTF. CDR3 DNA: TGTGCCAGCAGCCTAGGAAGGAGGTATGGCTACACCTTC. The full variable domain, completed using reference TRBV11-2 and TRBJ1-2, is EAGVAQSPRYKIIEKRQSVAFWCNPISGHATLYWYQQILGQGPKLLIQFQNNGVVDDSQLPKDRFSAERLKGVDSTLKIQPAKLEDSAVYLCASSLGRRYGYTFGSGTRLTVV.

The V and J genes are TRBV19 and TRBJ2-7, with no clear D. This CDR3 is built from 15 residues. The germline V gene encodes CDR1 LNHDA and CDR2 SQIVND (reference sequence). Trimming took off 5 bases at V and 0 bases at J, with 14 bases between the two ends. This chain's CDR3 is CASSWSGESSYEQYF. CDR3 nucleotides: TGTGCCAGTAGTTGGTCTGGGGAATCCTCCTACGAGCAGTACTTC.

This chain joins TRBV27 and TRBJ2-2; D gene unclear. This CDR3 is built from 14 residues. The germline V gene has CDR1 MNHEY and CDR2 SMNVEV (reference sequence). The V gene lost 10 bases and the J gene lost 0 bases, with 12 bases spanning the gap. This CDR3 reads CATLGLSNTGELFF. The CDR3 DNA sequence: TGTGCCACCCTTGGCCTCTCGAACACCGGGGAGCTGTTTTTT.

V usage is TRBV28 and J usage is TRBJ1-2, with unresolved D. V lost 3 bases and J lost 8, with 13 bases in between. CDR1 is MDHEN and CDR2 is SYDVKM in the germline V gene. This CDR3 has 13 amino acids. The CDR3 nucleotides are TGTGCCAGCAGTTTGGCGTCTCACCGAGGCTACACCTTC. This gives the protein CASSLASHRGYTF.

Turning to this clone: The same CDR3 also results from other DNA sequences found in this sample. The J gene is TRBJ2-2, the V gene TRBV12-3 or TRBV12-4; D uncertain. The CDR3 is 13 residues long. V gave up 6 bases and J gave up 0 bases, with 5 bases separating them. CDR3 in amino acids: CASRRTNTGELFF. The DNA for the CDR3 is TGTGCCAGCAGACGCACGAACACCGGGGAGCTGTTTTTT.

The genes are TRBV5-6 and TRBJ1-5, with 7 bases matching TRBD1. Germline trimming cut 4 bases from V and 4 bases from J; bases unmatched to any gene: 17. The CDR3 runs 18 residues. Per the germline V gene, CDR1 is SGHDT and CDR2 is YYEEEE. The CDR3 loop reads CASSRGTVAYYSNQPQHF. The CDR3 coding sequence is TGTGCCAGCAGCAGAGGGACAGTAGCCTATTATTCAAATCAGCCCCAGCATTTT.

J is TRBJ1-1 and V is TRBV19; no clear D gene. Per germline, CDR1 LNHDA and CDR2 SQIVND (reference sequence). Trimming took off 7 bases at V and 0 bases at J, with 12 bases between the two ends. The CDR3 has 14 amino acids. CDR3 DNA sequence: TGTGCCAGTATGACGACACGTATGAACACTGAAGCTTTCTTT. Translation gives CASMTTRMNTEAFF. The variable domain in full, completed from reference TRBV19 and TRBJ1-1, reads DGGITQSPKYLFRKEGQNVTLSCEQNLNHDAMYWYRQDPGQGLRLIYYSQIVNDFQKGDIAEGYSVSREKKESFPLTVTSAQKNPTAFYLCASMTTRMNTEAFFGQGTRLTVV.

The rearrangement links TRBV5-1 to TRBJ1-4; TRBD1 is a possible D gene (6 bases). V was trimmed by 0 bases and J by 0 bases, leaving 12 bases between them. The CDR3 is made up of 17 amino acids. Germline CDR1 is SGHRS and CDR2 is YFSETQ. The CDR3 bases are TGCGCCAGCAGCTTGGGGCCGGGGGGCCCAACTAATGAAAAACTGTTTTTT. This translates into CASSLGPGGPTNEKLFF.

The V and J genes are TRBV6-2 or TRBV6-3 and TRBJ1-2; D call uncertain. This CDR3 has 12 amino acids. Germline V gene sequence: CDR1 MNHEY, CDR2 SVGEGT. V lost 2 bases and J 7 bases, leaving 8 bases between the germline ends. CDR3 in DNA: TGTGCCAGCAGTTACCGGGAGGTTGGCTACACCTTC. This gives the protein CASSYREVGYTF.

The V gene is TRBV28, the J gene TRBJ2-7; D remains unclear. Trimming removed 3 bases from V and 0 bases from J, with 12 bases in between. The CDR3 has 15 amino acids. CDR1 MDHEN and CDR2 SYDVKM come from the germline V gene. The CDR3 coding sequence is TGTGCCAGCAGTTTTGCCAAGACAAGCTCCTACGAGCAGTACTTC. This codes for CASSFAKTSSYEQYF.

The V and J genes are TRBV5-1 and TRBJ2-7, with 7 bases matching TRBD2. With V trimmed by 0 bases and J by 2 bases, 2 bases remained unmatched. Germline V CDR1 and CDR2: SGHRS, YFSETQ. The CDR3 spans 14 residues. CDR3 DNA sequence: TGCGCCAGCAGCTTGGAAGCGGGAACCTACGAGCAGTACTTC. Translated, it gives CASSLEAGTYEQYF.

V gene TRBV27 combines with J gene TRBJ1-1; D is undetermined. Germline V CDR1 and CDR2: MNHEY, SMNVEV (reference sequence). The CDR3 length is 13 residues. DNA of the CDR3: TGTACAGCCGGGTCCGCTGGGAACACTGAAGCTTTCTTT. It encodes CTAGSAGNTEAFF.

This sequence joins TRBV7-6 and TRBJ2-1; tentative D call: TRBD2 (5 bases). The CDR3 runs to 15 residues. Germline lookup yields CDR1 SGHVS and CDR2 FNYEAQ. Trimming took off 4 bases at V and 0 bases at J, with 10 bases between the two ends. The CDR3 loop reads CASSSPGSSYNEQFF. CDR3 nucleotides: TGTGCCAGCAGCTCACCGGGAAGCTCCTACAATGAGCAGTTCTTC.

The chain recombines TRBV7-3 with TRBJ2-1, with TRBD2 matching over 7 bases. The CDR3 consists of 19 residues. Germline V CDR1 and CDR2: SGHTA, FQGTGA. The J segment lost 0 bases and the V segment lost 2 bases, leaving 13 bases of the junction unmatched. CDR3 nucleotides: TGTGCCAGCAGCTTATCCGGAGGGTCTAGCGGAAACTCCTACAATGAGCAGTTCTTC. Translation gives CASSLSGGSSGNSYNEQFF.

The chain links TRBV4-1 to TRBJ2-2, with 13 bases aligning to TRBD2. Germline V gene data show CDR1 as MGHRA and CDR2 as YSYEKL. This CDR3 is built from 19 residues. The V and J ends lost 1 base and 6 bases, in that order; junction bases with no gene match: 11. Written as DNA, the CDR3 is TGCGCCAGCAGCCAAGGCAGACCGGGACTAGCGGGGAGAGCCGGGGAGCTGTTTTTT. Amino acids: CASSQGRPGLAGRAGELFF.

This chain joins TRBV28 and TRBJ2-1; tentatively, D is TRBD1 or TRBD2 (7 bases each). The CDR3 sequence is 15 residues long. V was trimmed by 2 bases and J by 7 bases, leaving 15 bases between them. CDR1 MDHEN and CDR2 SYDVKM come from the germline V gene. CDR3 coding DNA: TGTGCCAGCAGTTTAGGGAGGGGGCGACGGAATGAGCAGTTCTTC. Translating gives CASSLGRGRRNEQFF.

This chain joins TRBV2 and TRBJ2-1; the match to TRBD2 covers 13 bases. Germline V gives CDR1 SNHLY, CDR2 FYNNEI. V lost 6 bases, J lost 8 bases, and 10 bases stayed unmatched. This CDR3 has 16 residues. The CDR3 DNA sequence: TGTGCCAGCAGCCTCGCCAGACTAGCGGGGGGTTATGAGCAGTTCTTC. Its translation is CASSLARLAGGYEQFF.

This chain's CDR3 is CARPGEGRVSYEQYF. DNA for the CDR3: TGTGCCAGACCCGGGGAAGGCAGGGTATCCTACGAGCAGTACTTC. The J gene is TRBJ2-7, the V gene TRBV6-6; D tentatively fits TRBD1 or TRBD2 (5 bases each). The CDR3 sequence is 15 residues long. The germline V gene encodes CDR1 MNHNY and CDR2 SVGAGI (reference sequence). Trimming cost V 9 bases and J 1 base, with 19 bases left between them.